This record looks at one TCR beta chain sequence and its context. Some clones are missing from TCRdb's copy, which holds only in-frame ones; the method was immunoSEQ multiplex PCR. The table includes roughly 41,000 clones, approximately 86% detected once. Trimming took 2 bases from V and 5 from J; bases not matched to a gene: 3. Germline V gives CDR1 SGDLS, CDR2 YYNGEE. The CDR3 spans 13 residues. This sample was included in a study of OX40 agonist ivuxolimab in advanced cancers. The overall study: Three patients had partial responses: one hepatocellular carcinoma, two cutaneous melanoma.

Peripheral blood came from all dose cohorts at three timepoints. The V gene is TRBV9, the J gene TRBJ2-5; 7 positions match TRBD1. Sequenced material: CD4+ or CD8+ T cells sorted from blood, taken in a trial of the OX40 agonist ivuxolimab. The TCR originated in an adult with an advanced solid tumor such as melanoma, head and neck, liver or kidney cancer. The CDR3 is CASSVRGRETQYF. CDR3 DNA: TGTGCCAGCAGCGTGAGGGGGCGGGAGACCCAGTACTTC.